The 17 T cell receptor beta chains below all came from one sample that was sequenced in a study of CD8+ T cells in alopecia areata. Treatment described: oral pan-JAK inhibitor, 5-10 mg twice daily. Following extraction, RNA underwent reverse transcription to cDNA, which served as the sequencing template. TCRdb keeps only in-frame clones here, not all; method: immunoSEQ multiplex PCR. This repertoire shows about 140,000 clones, roughly four fifths found once; its top ten account for around 25%. Sequencing used CD8+ T cells sorted from blood, obtained at week 4, from a patient treated with tofacitinib. The origin of the receptors is a human donor with alopecia areata.

The V and J genes are TRBV18 and TRBJ2-5, with 7 nucleotides matching TRBD1. The V and J ends lost 3 bases and 1 base, in that order; junction bases with no gene match: 2. The germline CDR1 and CDR2 sequences are KGHSH and LQKENI. The CDR3 extends over 14 amino acids. CDR3 in amino acids: CASSPWDSQETQYF. For the CDR3, the DNA is TGTGCCAGCTCACCCTGGGACAGCCAAGAGACCCAGTACTTC.

V is TRBV14 and J is TRBJ2-1; D uncertain. This CDR3 has 18 residues. V lost 0 bases, J lost 0 bases, and 15 bases lay in between. The germline gives CDR1 SGHDN, CDR2 FVKESK. The CDR3 loop reads CASSQDWVSRSSYNEQFF. The CDR3 region has the DNA TGTGCCAGCAGCCAAGATTGGGTTAGTCGGAGCTCCTACAATGAGCAGTTCTTC.

The V call is TRBV29-1, the J call TRBJ2-7; 7 nucleotides agree with TRBD1. V shed 4 bases, J shed 0 bases, and the junction held 0 bases outside the gene matches. Germline values: CDR1 SQVTM, CDR2 ANQGSEA. The length of the CDR3 is 12 residues. The CDR3 sequence is CSVGQGSYEQYF. The CDR3 nucleotides read TGCAGCGTTGGACAGGGCTCCTACGAGCAGTACTTC.

The chain links TRBV21-1 to TRBJ1-6. TRBV21-1 is marked as a pseudogene. The CDR3 totals 16 residues. CDR3 sequence: CASSKVEGLLSSPLHF. In DNA form, the CDR3 reads TGTGCCAGCAGCAAAGTAGAGGGACTTCTCTCTTCACCCCTCCACTTT.

V is TRBV30 and J is TRBJ2-3; 9 positions match TRBD2. The CDR3 is made up of 18 amino acids. V trimming: 0 bases; J trimming: 3 bases; junction bases outside the gene matches: 13. In germline, CDR1 is GTSNPN, CDR2 SVGIG (reference sequence). CDR3 nucleotide sequence: TGTGCCTGGAGTGTGAGCGGGGGGCTCGGCGTTTCTACAGATACGCAGTATTTT. It translates to CAWSVSGGLGVSTDTQYF.

The chain carries TRBV5-6 and TRBJ1-1; D call uncertain. The CDR3 consists of 11 residues. Germline V lookup: CDR1 SGHDT, CDR2 YYEEEE. Trimming removed 4 bases from V and 1 base from J, with 2 bases in between. The chain's CDR3 is CASSANTEAFF. CDR3 DNA sequence: TGTGCCAGCAGCGCGAACACTGAAGCTTTCTTT.

The chain employs TRBV10-3 and TRBJ2-2; 11 bases map to TRBD2. The CDR3 covers 19 residues. Germline CDR1 ENHRY, CDR2 SYGVKD. Trimming at V came to 5 bases and at J to 2 bases, leaving 13 bases not matched to a gene. The CDR3 DNA follows: TGTGCCATCAGTCCCCGGGCAGGGACTAGCGGCTCAAACACCGGGGAGCTGTTTTTT. This gives the protein CAISPRAGTSGSNTGELFF.

The rearrangement links TRBV7-9 to TRBJ2-7; possible D gene TRBD1, 5 bases. V shed 4 bases and J shed 3 bases, with 16 bases lying between them. This CDR3 spans 15 amino acids. CDR1 and CDR2 from the germline V gene are SEHNR and FQNEAQ (reference sequence). For the CDR3, the DNA is TGTGCCAGCAGCTCAACCCTGACAGCTATCTACGAGCAGTACTTC. It specifies CASSSTLTAIYEQYF.

This chain's CDR3 is CASTSRGGYTF. CDR3 DNA: TGTGCCAGCACCTCACGCGGTGGCTACACCTTC. The chain carries TRBV5-4 and TRBJ1-2; no reliable D call. The CDR3 runs to 11 residues. CDR1 is SGHNT and CDR2 is YYREEE in the germline V gene (reference sequence). V was cut by 6 bases and J by 7 bases, with 10 bases left in between.

V usage is TRBV27 and J usage is TRBJ2-7; possible D gene TRBD1, 5 bases. In germline, CDR1 is MNHEY, CDR2 SMNVEV (reference sequence). CDR3 size: 14 residues. Trimming removed 5 bases from V and 7 bases from J, with 18 bases in between. CDR3 residues: CASSPRTQGREQYF. The CDR3 DNA follows: TGTGCCAGCAGTCCCCGTACTCAGGGAAGAGAGCAGTACTTC.

V and J are TRBV5-1 and TRBJ2-7, with 8 bases matching TRBD1. The CDR3 totals 15 residues. Germline V lookup: CDR1 SGHRS, CDR2 YFSETQ. Unmatched junction bases numbered 5, after V lost 1 base and J lost 2 bases. CDR3 amino acids: CASSLFPGGAYEQYF. In DNA, the CDR3 is TGCGCCAGCAGCTTGTTTCCAGGGGGCGCCTACGAGCAGTACTTC.

The chain carries TRBV4-3 and TRBJ2-7; TRBD1 matches at 7 bases. V lost 4 bases, J lost 5 bases, and 8 bases stayed unmatched. The CDR3 sequence is 14 residues long. The germline gives CDR1 LGHNA, CDR2 YSLEER. As DNA, the CDR3 is TGCGCCAGCAGCCCCGACAGGGTGAGCGACGAGCAGTACTTC. It yields the protein CASSPDRVSDEQYF.

The V and J genes are TRBV29-1 and TRBJ2-4, with 10 bases matching TRBD1. This CDR3 comprises 12 residues. Unmatched junction bases numbered 3, after V lost 6 bases and J lost 7 bases. Germline values: CDR1 SQVTM, CDR2 ANQGSEA. The CDR3 bases are TGCAGCGTGCCGGACAGGGGGAACATTCAGTACTTC. Translating gives CSVPDRGNIQYF.

This clone is categorized as medium-sized (0.01 to 0.1%). V usage is TRBV2 and J usage is TRBJ1-4; D is perhaps TRBD1 (6 bases). Per germline, CDR1 SNHLY and CDR2 FYNNEI. The CDR3 is 14 amino acids. The germline V and J ends were trimmed by 1 base and 7 bases, with 10 bases remaining between them. The CDR3 sequence: CASSEDRVFEKLFF. CDR3 in DNA: TGTGCCAGCAGTGAAGACAGGGTATTTGAAAAACTGTTTTTT.

This clone was found a few times. V usage is TRBV6-6 and J usage is TRBJ2-5, with D possibly matching TRBD2 (6 bases). The CDR3 covers 11 residues. V was trimmed by 7 bases and J by 5 bases, leaving 8 bases between them. Germline CDR1 reads MNHNY; CDR2 reads SVGAGI (reference sequence). The CDR3 protein is CASTEGETQYF. In DNA, the CDR3 is TGTGCCAGCACGGAGGGGGAGACCCAGTACTTC.

The CDR3 loop is CASSPTEGQPQHF. CDR3 sequence (DNA): TGTGCCAGCAGCCCCACCGAAGGTCAGCCCCAGCATTTT. This chain joins TRBV7-6 and TRBJ1-5, with D unresolved. V was trimmed by 5 bases and J by 6 bases, leaving 11 bases between them. The CDR3 totals 13 residues. Germline CDR1 reads SGHVS; CDR2 reads FNYEAQ.

The chain is built from TRBV4-1 and TRBJ2-6; no clear D. The CDR3 consists of 15 residues. Germline lookup yields CDR1 MGHRA and CDR2 YSYEKL. V lost 6 bases, J lost 2 bases, and 11 bases lay in between. The CDR3 loop is CASRPDGPGANVLTF. The CDR3, as DNA: TGCGCCAGCAGACCGGACGGTCCTGGGGCCAACGTCCTGACTTTC.